This TCR beta chain derives from a study of regulatory T cells in long-lasting Graves disease. About the research overall: Those with persistent Graves' disease had received antithyroid drugs for over 5 years with positive TSH receptor antibodies.

Ten or more counts support this clonotype. Its antigen is unidentified. CDR3 length: 13 amino acids. V shed 2 bases and J shed 15 bases, with 17 bases lying between them. The V gene's germline CDR1 is SNHLY and CDR2 FYNNEI. Time point here: persistent/refractory GD, antithyroid drugs over 5 years with positive TRAb. PBMC RNA was the source of the TCR library. Study results and limitations: Researchers examined only peripheral blood and not thyroid tissue.

In building TCR beta libraries, iRepertoire HTBI primers were used together with Arm-PCR of CDR3 regions. In TCRdb, the multiplex PCR reads were re-called with MiXCR into one record per CDR3 protein. The sample records 300,000 to 500,000 distinct CDR3 sequences, 20% being singletons. The source was peripheral blood mononuclear cells (PBMCs), collected when the disease was refractory, from a patient treated with antithyroid drugs. J is TRBJ1-5 and V is TRBV2; D perhaps matches TRBD1 (5 bases). This receptor was obtained from a female donor with Graves disease. This chain's CDR3 is CASSERSGRPGHF. CDR3 bases: TGTGCCAGCAGTGAACGTTCGGGACGCCCCGGGCATTTT.